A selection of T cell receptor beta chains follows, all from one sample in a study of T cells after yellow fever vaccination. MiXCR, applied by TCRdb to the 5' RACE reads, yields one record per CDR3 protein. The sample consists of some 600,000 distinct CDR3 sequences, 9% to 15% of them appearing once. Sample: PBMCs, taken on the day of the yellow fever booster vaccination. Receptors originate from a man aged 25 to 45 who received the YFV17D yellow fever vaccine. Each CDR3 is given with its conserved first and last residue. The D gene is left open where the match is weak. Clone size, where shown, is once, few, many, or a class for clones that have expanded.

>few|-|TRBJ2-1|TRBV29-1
TGCAGCGTTGAAGAAGGAACGGGAAGCTCCTACAATGAGCAGTTCTTC
CSVEEGTGSSYNEQFF
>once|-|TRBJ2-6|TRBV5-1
TGCGCCAGCAGCCCCCATGGGGTAGGGCCTGGGGCCAACGTCCTGACTTTC
CASSPHGVGPGANVLTF
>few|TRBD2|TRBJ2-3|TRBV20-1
TGCAGTGCTTCCCCCCTAGCGGGAGGGCTGGGGCTGTCAGATACGCAGTATTTT
CSASPLAGGLGLSDTQYF
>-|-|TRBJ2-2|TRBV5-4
TGTGCCAGCAGCTCCCGACAGGAGGAGCTGTTTTTT
CASSSRQEELFF
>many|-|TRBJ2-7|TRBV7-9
TGTGCCAGCAGCCCGTTTGGGACGGAGGTCTACGAGCAGTACTTC
CASSPFGTEVYEQYF
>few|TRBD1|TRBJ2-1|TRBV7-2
TGTGCCAGCAGCCTCGGGGACAGGGGGCAAAATGAGCAGTTCTTC
CASSLGDRGQNEQFF
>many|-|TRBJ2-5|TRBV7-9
TGTGCCAGCAGCTTAGCGACTGGGGGGACCCAGTACTTC
CASSLATGGTQYF
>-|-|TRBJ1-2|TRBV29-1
TGCAGCGTTGAAGGGTGGACAGCTTCGAACTATGGCTACACCTTC
CSVEGWTASNYGYTF
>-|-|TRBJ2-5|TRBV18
TGTGCCAGCTCACCCCCTTGGGACAACCAAGAGACCCAGTACTTC
CASSPPWDNQETQYF
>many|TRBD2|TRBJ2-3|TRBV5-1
TGCGCCAGCAGCTGGACTAGCGGGAACACAGATACGCAGTATTTT
CASSWTSGNTDTQYF
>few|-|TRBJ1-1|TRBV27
TGTGCCAGCAGTTTAAGCGGGATAACACCTGAAGCTTTCTTT
CASSLSGITPEAFF
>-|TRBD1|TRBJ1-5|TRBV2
TGTGCCAGCAGTAACGAGGGGGCCTTGGAACAGCCCCAGCATTTT
CASSNEGALEQPQHF
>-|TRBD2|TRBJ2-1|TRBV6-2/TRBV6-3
TGTGCCAGCTGTAGGGGAGCGGGGAATGAGCAGTTCTTC
CASCRGAGNEQFF
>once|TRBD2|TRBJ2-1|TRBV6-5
TGTGCCAGCAGTTACTCGACGGTCGGGACTAGCGGCAATGAGCAGTTCTTC
CASSYSTVGTSGNEQFF
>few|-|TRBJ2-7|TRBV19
TGTGCCAGTAAAGACTCCGCCTACGAGCAGTACTTC
CASKDSAYEQYF
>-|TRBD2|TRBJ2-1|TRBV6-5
TGTGCTACCGGGGGGAACGGTGAGCAGTTCTTC
CATGGNGEQFF
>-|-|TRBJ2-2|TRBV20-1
TGCTGTGCTAGAGATGCGGGCCGGAGGGAAGCCGGGGAGCTGTTTTTT
CCARDAGRREAGELFF
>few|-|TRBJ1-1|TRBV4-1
TGCGCCAGCAGCCAAGAGGGCAGGGGACGAAGCACTGAAGCTTTCTTT
CASSQEGRGRSTEAFF
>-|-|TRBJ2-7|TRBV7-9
TGTGCCAGCAGTCGGGGTTTCGGGTCCTACGAGCAGTACTTC
CASSRGFGSYEQYF
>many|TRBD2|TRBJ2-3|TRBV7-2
TGTGCCAGCAGCCCGAGCGGGGGCACAGATACGCAGTATTTT
CASSPSGGTDTQYF
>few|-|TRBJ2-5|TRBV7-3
TGTGCCAGCAGTCCGACTCCGAGGGAGACCCAGTACTTC
CASSPTPRETQYF
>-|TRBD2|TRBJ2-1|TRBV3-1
TGTGCCAGCAGCCTGGGACTAGCGGGAGCGGTCAATGAGCAGTTCTTC
CASSLGLAGAVNEQFF
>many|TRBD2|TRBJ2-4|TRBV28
TGTGCCAGCAGTTTGGGGACTAGCGGGAGATTCACCCAGGGCGCGATAAACATTCAGTACTTC
CASSLGTSGRFTQGAINIQYF
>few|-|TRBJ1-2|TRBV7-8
TGTGCCAGCAGCTCCCCCACCCATACAGTTAACTATGGCTACACCTTC
CASSSPTHTVNYGYTF
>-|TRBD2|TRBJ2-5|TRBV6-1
TGTGCCAGCAGTGAGCCCCCCACCCACAAGCGGGGGCAAGAGACCCAGTACTTC
CASSEPPTHKRGQETQYF
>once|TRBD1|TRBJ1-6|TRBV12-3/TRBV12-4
TGTGCCAGCAGGACAGGGGAGATAGCACCCCTCCACTTT
CASRTGEIAPLHF
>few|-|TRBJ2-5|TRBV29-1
TGCAGCGTTTCCGGAGCCTTGGGAGAGACCCAGTACTTC
CSVSGALGETQYF
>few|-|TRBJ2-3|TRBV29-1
TGCAGCGTCCCAGGCCTATCGACAGATACGCAGTATTTT
CSVPGLSTDTQYF
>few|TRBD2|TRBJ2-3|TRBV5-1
TGCGCCAGCAGCTTGCCCAGCGGGAGTGGGGATACGCAGTATTTT
CASSLPSGSGDTQYF
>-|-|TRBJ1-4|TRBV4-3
TGCGCCAGCAGCCAAGATGGGGGGGATAAAAAACTGTTTTTT
CASSQDGGDKKLFF
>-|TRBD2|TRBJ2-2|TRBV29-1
TGCAGCGTTGTCCCCGGGAGGACGAACACCGGGGAGCTGTTTTTT
CSVVPGRTNTGELFF
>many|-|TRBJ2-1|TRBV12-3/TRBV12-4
TGTGCCAGCAGTCCCCCAGCTAAAACCTACAATGAGCAGTTCTTC
CASSPPAKTYNEQFF
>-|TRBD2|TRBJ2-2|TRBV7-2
TGTGCCAGCAGCTTTCTCCCTAGCGGAGGAGGCACCGGGGAGCTGTTTTTT
CASSFLPSGGGTGELFF
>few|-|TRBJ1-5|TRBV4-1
TGCGCCAGCAGCTTCGGGGATGCTCAGCCCCAGCATTTT
CASSFGDAQPQHF